The clone carrying this T cell receptor beta chain was counted at least ten times. Its antigen is not identified. The sample originates from a study of radiation and T cells in renal cell carcinoma. Study context: Nephrectomy followed 15 Gy stereotactic body radiation by 4 weeks.

This CDR3 contains 16 residues. Noted time point: blood 2 weeks post-SBRT. Stated treatment: 15 Gy SBRT to primary tumor, nephrectomy 4 weeks later. General study results and limits: From baseline, blood top tumor clonotypes peaked at 2 weeks post-radiation. Pretreatment tumor biopsies were lacking, so baseline clonotypes are unknown.

Repertoires were generated with immunoSEQ multiplex PCR, while TCRdb's copy carries only in-frame clones and drops some. The table includes about 120,000 clones, roughly four fifths detected once. The origin of this receptor is a man aged 50 or older with renal cell carcinoma. The V gene is TRBV12-2, the J gene TRBJ2-7. TRBV12-2 is a pseudogene locus. Here the sequenced sample was blood, taken from a patient whose treatment included radiotherapy and nephrectomy. The CDR3 DNA reads as TGTGCAAGTCGCTCTTATCCCCACACTGGGGGCTACGAGCAGTACTTC. This sequence encodes CASRSYPHTGGYEQYF.